These 16 T cell receptor beta chains were all obtained from the same sample, sequenced in a study of T cells after yellow fever vaccination. TCRdb reprocessed the 5' RACE reads via MiXCR and lists one record per CDR3 protein. The sample contains a few hundred thousand distinct CDR3 sequences, around 3.6% of which appear only once. The sample was PBMCs, taken on the day of the yellow fever booster vaccination. Receptors originate from a young man who received the YFV17D yellow fever vaccine.

This clonotype occurred many times. The rearrangement joins TRBV6-5 to TRBJ2-1, with 9 positions matching TRBD1. CDR3 length equals 15 residues. Germline CDR1 MNHEY, CDR2 SVGAGI. V gave up 2 bases and J gave up 5 bases; unmatched junction bases: 4. The DNA for the CDR3 is TGTGCCAGCAGTTACACGGGACAGGGTAACAATGAGCAGTTCTTC. It codes for CASSYTGQGNNEQFF.

Ten or more counts support this clonotype. The CDR3 region is CASGARAGELFF. CDR3 nucleotide sequence: TGCGCCAGCGGGGCAAGGGCCGGGGAGCTGTTTTTT. V usage is TRBV5-1 and J usage is TRBJ2-2, with D perhaps matching TRBD1 (5 bases). The germline CDR1 and CDR2 sequences are SGHRS and YFSETQ. The CDR3 extends over 12 amino acids. Trimming removed 7 bases from V and 6 bases from J, with 10 bases in between.

V gene TRBV20-1 combines with J gene TRBJ1-2; 8 bases are shared with TRBD1. The CDR3 contains 13 residues. V gave up 7 bases and J gave up 4 bases; unmatched junction bases: 8. Per the germline V gene, CDR1 is DFQATT and CDR2 is SNEGSKA (reference sequence). Here the CDR3 DNA reads TGCAGTGGGGCAGACAGGGGAAGCTATGGCTACACCTTC. Translation gives CSGADRGSYGYTF.

This clonotype was seen ten or more times. The V gene is TRBV27, the J gene TRBJ2-3, with D uncertain. Germline V CDR1 and CDR2: MNHEY, SMNVEV (reference sequence). This CDR3 is 13 amino acids long. With 8 bases removed from V and 6 bases from J, the gap between germline ends came to 15 bases. This CDR3 is CASQVSGGDTQYF. DNA for the CDR3: TGTGCCAGCCAGGTATCGGGTGGGGATACGCAGTATTTT.

This clonotype was picked up a small number of times. CDR3 coding DNA: TGTGCCAGCAGCTCGTACGATGAGCAGTTCTTC. This codes for CASSSYDEQFF. The V gene is TRBV5-4, the J gene TRBJ2-1; the D is unclear. The CDR3 loop spans 11 amino acids. Germline-derived CDR1 and CDR2 are SGHNT and YYREEE (reference sequence). Trimming took 3 bases from V and 8 from J, leaving 6 bases between them.

This clonotype was seen a handful of times. The chain is built from TRBV20-1 and TRBJ2-5; the match to TRBD2 covers 8 bases. The CDR3 is made up of 16 amino acids. Trimming at V came to 3 bases and at J to 1 base, leaving 10 bases not matched to a gene. Germline CDR1 DFQATT, CDR2 SNEGSKA (reference sequence). CDR3 sequence: CSARPPRAGVQETQYF. The CDR3 bases are TGCAGTGCTAGGCCCCCCCGAGCGGGGGTCCAAGAGACCCAGTACTTC.

This clonotype was detected many times. This chain uses TRBV7-2 with TRBJ1-2, with D tentatively TRBD1 (5 bases). Germline CDR1 and CDR2: SGHTA and FQGNSA. Trimming removed 5 bases from V and 4 bases from J, with 14 bases in between. This CDR3 comprises 14 residues. The CDR3 spells CASSPETGFYGYTF. In nucleotides, the CDR3 is TGTGCCAGCAGCCCCGAAACAGGATTCTATGGCTACACCTTC.

This clonotype was seen repeatedly, ten times or more. This chain uses TRBV4-2 with TRBJ2-2; perhaps D is TRBD1 or TRBD2 (5 bases each). Germline V CDR1 and CDR2: LGHNA, YNFKEQ. This CDR3 has 15 residues. Trimming pared 3 bases from V and 3 bases from J, leaving 11 bases between. CDR3 protein: CASSHPGRHTGELFF. The CDR3 DNA sequence: TGTGCCAGCAGCCATCCGGGGCGACACACCGGGGAGCTGTTTTTT.

This clonotype has more than one count but fewer than ten. This chain links TRBV12-3 or TRBV12-4 with TRBJ1-6, with 8 bases matching TRBD1. V gave up 6 bases and J gave up 7 bases; unmatched junction bases: 5. The length of the CDR3 is 14 residues. The CDR3 sequence is CASSETGANSPLHF. As DNA, the CDR3 is TGTGCCAGCAGCGAGACAGGGGCCAATTCACCCCTCCACTTT.

The sample holds a few counts of this clonotype. This chain links TRBV5-1 with TRBJ2-3; 9 bases align to TRBD2. V lost 5 bases and J lost 6; bases outside the gene matches: 16. The CDR3 runs to 17 residues. From germline, CDR1 is SGHRS and CDR2 YFSETQ. CDR3 protein: CASSTLPSRGGRDTQYF. CDR3 coding DNA: TGCGCCAGCAGTACCCTACCGTCGCGGGGGGGCCGGGATACGCAGTATTTT.

There are many counts of this clonotype. This chain links TRBV6-6 with TRBJ2-7; D is perhaps TRBD2 (5 bases). V was trimmed by 2 bases and J by 2 bases, leaving 16 bases between them. CDR1 is MNHNY and CDR2 is SVGAGI in the germline V gene (reference sequence). This CDR3 comprises 16 residues. The CDR3 region is CASSYGPPWGAYEQYF. Written as DNA, the CDR3 is TGTGCCAGCAGTTACGGGCCCCCCTGGGGAGCCTACGAGCAGTACTTC.

Many counts were recorded for this clonotype. This chain uses TRBV7-2 with TRBJ2-7, with D possibly being TRBD2 (6 bases). The CDR3 loop spans 15 amino acids. Germline V lookup: CDR1 SGHTA, CDR2 FQGNSA. V was clipped by 3 bases and J by 1 base, with 13 bases between them. CDR3 DNA sequence: TGTGCCAGCAGCTTCGGGAGCGGCGTATCCTACGAGCAGTACTTC. Translation gives CASSFGSGVSYEQYF.

This clonotype was seen a few times. The rearrangement links TRBV4-2 to TRBJ2-7; no firm D call. The CDR3 sequence is 15 residues long. Between the trimmed V and J ends, which lost 0 bases and 2 bases, there was a span of 11 bases. Germline V CDR1 and CDR2: LGHNA, YNFKEQ. CDR3 bases: TGTGCCAGCAGCCAAGACCGGAATACTGCCTACGAGCAGTACTTC. This translates into CASSQDRNTAYEQYF.

The rearrangement links TRBV20-1 to TRBJ2-7; 8 bases are shared with TRBD1. This CDR3 has 14 amino acids. V gave up 5 bases and J gave up 5 bases; unmatched junction bases: 11. Per the germline V gene, CDR1 is DFQATT and CDR2 is SNEGSKA (reference sequence). The CDR3 DNA follows: TGCAGTGCTTATACAGGGGGTTTCGAGAACGAGCAGTACGTC. Translated, it gives CSAYTGGFENEQYV.

This clonotype was seen a handful of times. The V and J genes are TRBV5-4 and TRBJ2-5; D tentatively fits TRBD1 or TRBD2 (5 bases each). V shed 6 bases and J shed 2 bases, with 14 bases lying between them. The CDR3 runs 14 residues. Germline CDR1 SGHNT, CDR2 YYREEE (reference sequence). The CDR3 reads CASNPGGTQETQYF. The CDR3 nucleotides read TGTGCCAGCAACCCTGGGGGTACTCAAGAGACCCAGTACTTC.

This clonotype was detected ten times or more. The chain has TRBV7-2 and TRBJ1-4; 10 nucleotides match TRBD1. The CDR3 runs to 15 residues. V dropped 5 bases and J dropped 7; count of bases not matched to a gene: 7. The V gene's germline CDR1 is SGHTA and CDR2 FQGNSA. The CDR3: CASSGRDRGSEKLFF. CDR3 DNA sequence: TGTGCCAGCAGCGGCCGGGACAGGGGTTCTGAAAAACTGTTTTTT.